The rows below give T cell receptor beta chains drawn from one sample of a study of cytomegalovirus exposure and HLA in healthy donors. The repertoire was sequenced with immunoSEQ multiplex PCR; TCRdb's copy has only in-frame clones and lacks some. The sample carries around 90,000 clones, over 60% recorded once. Material for sequencing was PBMCs. The origin of the receptors is a male donor in good health and CMV-seropositive. Both conserved end residues are part of each CDR3. D genes are given only for firm matches. Clone sizes are given selectively: once, few, many, or a class where the clone is expanded.

V gene	D gene	J gene	clone size	CDR3 DNA	CDR3 protein
TRBV6-5	TRBD1	TRBJ1-1	.	TGTGCCAGCATTTTTCAGGGGGGCACTGAAGCTTTCTTT	CASIFQGGTEAFF
TRBV30	.	TRBJ2-1	.	TGTGCCTGGAGGAGGGGACTTGTGTCTTACAATGAGCAGTTCTTC	CAWRRGLVSYNEQFF
TRBV30	.	TRBJ2-7	.	TGTGCCTGGGGTAGGAGCTTCGAGCAGTACTTC	CAWGRSFEQYF
TRBV27	TRBD2	TRBJ2-1	.	TGTGCCAGCAGTTTCGGACTAGGTGAGCAGTTCTTC	CASSFGLGEQFF
TRBV10-3	.	TRBJ1-1	.	TGTGCCATCAGTGACCCTACGGGGCGGGAGAACACTGAAGCTTTCTTT	CAISDPTGRENTEAFF
TRBV11-2	.	TRBJ1-1	.	TGTGCCAGCAGCTCTGGGGGGGGTCTAATACCGAACACTGAAGCTTTCTTT	CASSSGGGLIPNTEAFF
TRBV4-3	.	TRBJ1-2	few	TGCGCCAGCAGCCAAGACGAGGGAGGCTACACCTTC	CASSQDEGGYTF
TRBV9	TRBD2	TRBJ2-3	.	TGTGCCAGCAGCGTAGACTCTAGCGGGGGGAGAGATACGCAGTATTTT	CASSVDSSGGRDTQYF
TRBV4-2	.	TRBJ2-3	.	TGTGCCAGCAGCCAAGATACAGGCAGCACAGATACGCAGTATTTT	CASSQDTGSTDTQYF
TRBV5-4	TRBD2	TRBJ2-2	.	TGTGCCAGCAGCTTGGCACGGGGGGGCAGGAACACCGGGGAGCTGTTTTTT	CASSLARGGRNTGELFF
TRBV5-4	TRBD2	TRBJ2-7	once	TGTGCCAGCAGCCGAGGGACTAGCGGGGGAGACGAGCAGTACTTC	CASSRGTSGGDEQYF
TRBV5-4	TRBD2	TRBJ2-1	.	TGTGCCAGCAGCTTGGACGGCGGGAGGGAGCAGTTCTTC	CASSLDGGREQFF
TRBV5-6	TRBD1	TRBJ1-2	.	TGTGCCAGCAGAAATACTGGGACAGGGGGCTATGGCTACACCTTC	CASRNTGTGGYGYTF
TRBV4-2	TRBD2	TRBJ2-1	few	TGTGCCAGCAGCCAAGATACTAGCGAGTACAATGAGCAGTTCTTC	CASSQDTSEYNEQFF
TRBV5-1	.	TRBJ1-1	.	TGCGCCAGCAGCCCCGGGACGGGGGGGACTGAAGCTTTCTTT	CASSPGTGGTEAFF
TRBV30	TRBD1	TRBJ1-2	.	TGTGCCAAGACAGGGGGCCGCTATGGCTACACCTTC	CAKTGGRYGYTF
TRBV7-2	.	TRBJ2-3	.	TGTGCCAGCAGCTTAAAGTTGAGGCTAGCCACAAATACGCAGTATTTT	CASSLKLRLATNTQYF
TRBV7-8	.	TRBJ1-5	once	TGTGCCAGCAGCTTAGCGGGCCTCCGCAGCAATCAGCCCCAGCATTTT	CASSLAGLRSNQPQHF
TRBV9	TRBD2	TRBJ2-5	.	TGTGCCAGCAGCGGGAGCGGGGGGGCCACAGAGACCCAGTACTTC	CASSGSGGATETQYF
TRBV4-2	TRBD1	TRBJ1-2	.	TGTGCCAGCAGCCAAGGAGGGACAGGGGGTCAAATTGCCTTC	CASSQGGTGGQIAF
TRBV19	TRBD1	TRBJ1-4	.	TGTGCCAGTAGGACAGGGGGCCCAACTAATGAAAAACTGTTTTTT	CASRTGGPTNEKLFF
TRBV11-3	.	TRBJ2-7	.	TGTGCCAGCAGCTTAAACAGCTACGAGCAGTACTTC	CASSLNSYEQYF
TRBV7-2	TRBD1	TRBJ1-5	.	TGTGCCAGCAGCCGACAGGGCCCTCAACCCCAGCATTTT	CASSRQGPQPQHF
TRBV5-4	TRBD1	TRBJ2-2	.	TGTGCCAGCAGCTTGCCGACAGGGGCCGGGGAGCTGTTTTTT	CASSLPTGAGELFF
TRBV4-1	.	TRBJ2-1	few	TGCGCCAGCAGCCACCGGACTGGAGGAAGCTCCTACAATGAGCAGTTCTTC	CASSHRTGGSSYNEQFF
TRBV5-1	TRBD2	TRBJ2-3	.	TGCGCCAGCAGCTTGGAGATAGCGGGGAGCACAGATACGCAGTATTTT	CASSLEIAGSTDTQYF
TRBV7-2	TRBD1	TRBJ1-6	.	TGTGCCACAGGAGGGGGCAGTTCACCCCTCCACTTT	CATGGGSSPLHF